This T cell receptor (beta chain) was recorded in a study of T cell changes during pregnancy in multiple sclerosis. The CDR3 covers 15 residues. Trimming at V came to 0 bases and at J to 7 bases, leaving 6 bases not matched to a gene. Germline V gene sequence: CDR1 SGDLS, CDR2 YYNGEE. The repertoire was sequenced with immunoSEQ multiplex PCR; TCRdb's copy has only in-frame clones and lacks some. Found here are about 38,000 clones, more than 90% of them singletons; the top ten hold about 12%. The clonotype was recovered from a female donor with multiple sclerosis, enrolled in a pregnancy study. The sequencing here drew on CD8+ T cells from peripheral blood mononuclear cells, taken after pregnancy. This sequence joins TRBV9 and TRBJ2-1, with TRBD1 identical over 8 bases. The CDR3 DNA sequence: TGTGCCAGCAGCGTAGAGGCAGGGGGCATAAATGAGCAGTTCTTC. Translating it yields CASSVEAGGINEQFF.